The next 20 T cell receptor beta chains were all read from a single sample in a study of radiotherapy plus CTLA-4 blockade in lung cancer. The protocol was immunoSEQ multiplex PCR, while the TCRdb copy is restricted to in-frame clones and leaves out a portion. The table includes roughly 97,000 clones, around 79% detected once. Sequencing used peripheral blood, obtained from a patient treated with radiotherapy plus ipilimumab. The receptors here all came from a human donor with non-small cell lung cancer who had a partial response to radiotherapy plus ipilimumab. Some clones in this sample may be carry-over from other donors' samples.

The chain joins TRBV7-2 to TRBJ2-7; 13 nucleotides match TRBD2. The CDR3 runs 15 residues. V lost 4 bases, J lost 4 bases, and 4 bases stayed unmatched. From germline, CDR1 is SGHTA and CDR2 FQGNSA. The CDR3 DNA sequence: TGTGCCAGCAGCTCGACTAGCGGGGGGAGGTACGAGCAGTACTTC. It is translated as CASSSTSGGRYEQYF.

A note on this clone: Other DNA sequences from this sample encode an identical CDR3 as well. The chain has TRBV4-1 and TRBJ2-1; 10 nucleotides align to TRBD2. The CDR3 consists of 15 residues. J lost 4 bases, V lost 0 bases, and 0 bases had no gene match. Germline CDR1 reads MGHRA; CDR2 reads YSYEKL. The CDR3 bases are TGCGCCAGCAGCCAAGAACTAGCGGGATACAATGAGCAGTTCTTC. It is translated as CASSQELAGYNEQFF.

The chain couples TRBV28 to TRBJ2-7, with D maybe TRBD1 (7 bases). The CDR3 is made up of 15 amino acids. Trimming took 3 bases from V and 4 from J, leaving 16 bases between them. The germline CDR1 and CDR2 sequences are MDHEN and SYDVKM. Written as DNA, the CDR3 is TGTGCCAGCAGTTTGCCAGGGGGGACTTTTTACGAGCAGTACTTC. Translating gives CASSLPGGTFYEQYF.

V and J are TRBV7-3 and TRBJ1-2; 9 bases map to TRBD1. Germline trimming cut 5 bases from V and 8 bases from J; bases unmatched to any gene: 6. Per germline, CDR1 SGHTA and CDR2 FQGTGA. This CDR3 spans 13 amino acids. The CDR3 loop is CASSARTGAGYTF. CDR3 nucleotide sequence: TGTGCCAGCAGCGCCAGGACAGGGGCAGGCTACACCTTC.

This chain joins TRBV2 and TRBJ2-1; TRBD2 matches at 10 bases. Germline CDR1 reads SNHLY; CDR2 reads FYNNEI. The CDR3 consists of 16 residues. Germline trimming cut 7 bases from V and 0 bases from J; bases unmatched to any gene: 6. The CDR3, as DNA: TGTGCCAGCACAACCGCTAGCGGGAGCTCCTACAATGAGCAGTTCTTC. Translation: CASTTASGSSYNEQFF. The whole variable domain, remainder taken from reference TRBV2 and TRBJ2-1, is EPEVTQTPSHQVTQMGQEVILRCVPISNHLYFYWYRQILGQKVEFLVSFYNNEISEKSEIFDDQFSVERPDGSNFTLKIRSTKLEDSAMYFCASTTASGSSYNEQFFGPGTRLTVL.

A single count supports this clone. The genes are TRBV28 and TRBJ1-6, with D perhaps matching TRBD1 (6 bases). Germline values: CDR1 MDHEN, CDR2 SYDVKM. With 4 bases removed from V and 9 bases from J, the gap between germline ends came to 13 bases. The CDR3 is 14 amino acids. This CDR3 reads CASSSGQFSSPLHF. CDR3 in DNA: TGTGCCAGCAGTTCTGGACAGTTCAGTTCACCCCTCCACTTT.

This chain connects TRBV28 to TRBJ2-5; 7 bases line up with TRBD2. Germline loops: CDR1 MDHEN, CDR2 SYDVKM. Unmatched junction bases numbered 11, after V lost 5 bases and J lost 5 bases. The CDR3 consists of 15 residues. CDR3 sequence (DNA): TGTGCCAGCAGTCCACGCGGGAGCGGGTTGGAGACCCAGTACTTC. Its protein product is CASSPRGSGLETQYF.

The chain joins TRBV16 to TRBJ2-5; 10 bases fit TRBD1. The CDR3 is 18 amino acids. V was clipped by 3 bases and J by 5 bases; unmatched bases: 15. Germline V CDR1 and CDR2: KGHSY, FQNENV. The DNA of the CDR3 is TGTGCCAGCAGCCATCGGAGGGGGGACAGGGGATGGAAGGAGACCCAGTACTTC. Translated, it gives CASSHRRGDRGWKETQYF.

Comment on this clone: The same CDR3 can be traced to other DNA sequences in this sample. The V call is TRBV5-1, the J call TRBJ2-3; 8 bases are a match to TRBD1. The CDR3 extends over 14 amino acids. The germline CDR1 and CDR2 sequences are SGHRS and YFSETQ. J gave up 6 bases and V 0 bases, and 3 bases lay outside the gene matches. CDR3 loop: CASSLGQGLDTQYF. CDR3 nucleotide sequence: TGCGCCAGCAGCTTGGGACAGGGGTTGGATACGCAGTATTTT.

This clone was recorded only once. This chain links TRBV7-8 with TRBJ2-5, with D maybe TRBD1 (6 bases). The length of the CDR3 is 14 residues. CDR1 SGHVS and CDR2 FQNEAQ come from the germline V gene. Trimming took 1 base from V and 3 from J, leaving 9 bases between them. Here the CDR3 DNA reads TGTGCCAGCAGCTTAGACTACAGGGAAGAGACCCAGTACTTC. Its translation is CASSLDYREETQYF.

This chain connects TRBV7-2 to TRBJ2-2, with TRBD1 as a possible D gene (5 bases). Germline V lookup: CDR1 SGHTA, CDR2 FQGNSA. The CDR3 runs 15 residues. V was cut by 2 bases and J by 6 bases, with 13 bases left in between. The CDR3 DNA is TGTGCCAGCAGCTTAAGACCCCAGGGATCCGGGGAGCTGTTTTTT. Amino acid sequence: CASSLRPQGSGELFF.

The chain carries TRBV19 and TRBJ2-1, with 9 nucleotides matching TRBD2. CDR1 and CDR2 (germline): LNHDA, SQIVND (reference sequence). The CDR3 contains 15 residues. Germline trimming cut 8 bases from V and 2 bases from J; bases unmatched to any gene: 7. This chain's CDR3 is CASGTGTSPYNEQFF. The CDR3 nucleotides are TGTGCCAGTGGAACCGGGACTAGCCCCTACAATGAGCAGTTCTTC.

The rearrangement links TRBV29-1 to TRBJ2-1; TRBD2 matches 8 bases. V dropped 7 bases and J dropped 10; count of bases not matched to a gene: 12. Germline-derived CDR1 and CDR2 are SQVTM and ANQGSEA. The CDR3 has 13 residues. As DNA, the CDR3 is TGCAGCGGTTTAGCGGGGCGCTGGAAGGAGCAGTTCTTC. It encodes CSGLAGRWKEQFF.

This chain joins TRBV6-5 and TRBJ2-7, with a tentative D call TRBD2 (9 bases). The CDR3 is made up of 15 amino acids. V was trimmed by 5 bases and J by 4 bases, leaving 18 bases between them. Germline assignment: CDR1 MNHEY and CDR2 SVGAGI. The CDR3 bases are TGTGCCAGCAGTCTAGCGGGACAGGAGAGATACGAGCAGTACTTC. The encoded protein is CASSLAGQERYEQYF.

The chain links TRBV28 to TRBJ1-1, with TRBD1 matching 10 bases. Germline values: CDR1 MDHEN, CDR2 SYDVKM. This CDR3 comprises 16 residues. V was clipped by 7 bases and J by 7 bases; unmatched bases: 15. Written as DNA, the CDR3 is TGTGCCAGCATTGGGGGAGGGACAGGGGTTTCGGTTGAAGCTTTCTTT. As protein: CASIGGGTGVSVEAFF.

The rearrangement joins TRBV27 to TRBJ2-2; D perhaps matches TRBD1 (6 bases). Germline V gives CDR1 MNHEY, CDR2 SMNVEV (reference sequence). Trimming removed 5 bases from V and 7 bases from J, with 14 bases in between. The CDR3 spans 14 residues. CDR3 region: CASSRGHAVGELFF. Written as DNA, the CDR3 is TGTGCCAGCAGTAGGGGACACGCCGTCGGGGAGCTGTTTTTT.

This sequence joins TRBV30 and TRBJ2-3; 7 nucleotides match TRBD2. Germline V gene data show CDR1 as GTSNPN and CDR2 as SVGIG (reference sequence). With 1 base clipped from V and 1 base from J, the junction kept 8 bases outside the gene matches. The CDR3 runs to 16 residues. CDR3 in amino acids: CAWSDLYSGGTDTQYF. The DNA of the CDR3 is TGTGCCTGGAGTGATCTTTACAGCGGGGGCACAGATACGCAGTATTTT.

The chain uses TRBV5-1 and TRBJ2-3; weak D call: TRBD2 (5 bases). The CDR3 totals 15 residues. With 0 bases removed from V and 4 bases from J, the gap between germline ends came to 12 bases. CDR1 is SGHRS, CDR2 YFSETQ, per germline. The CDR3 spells CASSLVLREADTQYF. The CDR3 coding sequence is TGCGCCAGCAGCTTGGTGTTACGGGAAGCAGATACGCAGTATTTT. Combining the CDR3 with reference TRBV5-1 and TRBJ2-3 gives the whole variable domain KAGVTQTPRYLIKTRGQQVTLSCSPISGHRSVSWYQQTPGQGLQFLFEYFSETQRNKGNFPGRFSGRQFSNSRSEMNVSTLELGDSALYLCASSLVLREADTQYFGPGTRLTVL.

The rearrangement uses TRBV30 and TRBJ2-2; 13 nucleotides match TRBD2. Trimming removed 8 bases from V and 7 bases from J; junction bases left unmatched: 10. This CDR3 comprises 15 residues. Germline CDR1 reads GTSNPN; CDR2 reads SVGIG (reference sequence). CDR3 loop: CARTSGSPPGGELFF. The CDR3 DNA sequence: TGTGCCAGGACTAGCGGGAGCCCTCCGGGCGGGGAGCTGTTTTTT.

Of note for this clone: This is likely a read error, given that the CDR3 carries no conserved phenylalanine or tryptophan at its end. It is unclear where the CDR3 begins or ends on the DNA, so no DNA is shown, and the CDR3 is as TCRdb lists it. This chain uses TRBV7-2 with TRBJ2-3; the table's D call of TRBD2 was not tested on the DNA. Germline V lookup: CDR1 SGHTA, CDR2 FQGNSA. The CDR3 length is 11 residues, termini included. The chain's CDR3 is CASRSAGGLRI.